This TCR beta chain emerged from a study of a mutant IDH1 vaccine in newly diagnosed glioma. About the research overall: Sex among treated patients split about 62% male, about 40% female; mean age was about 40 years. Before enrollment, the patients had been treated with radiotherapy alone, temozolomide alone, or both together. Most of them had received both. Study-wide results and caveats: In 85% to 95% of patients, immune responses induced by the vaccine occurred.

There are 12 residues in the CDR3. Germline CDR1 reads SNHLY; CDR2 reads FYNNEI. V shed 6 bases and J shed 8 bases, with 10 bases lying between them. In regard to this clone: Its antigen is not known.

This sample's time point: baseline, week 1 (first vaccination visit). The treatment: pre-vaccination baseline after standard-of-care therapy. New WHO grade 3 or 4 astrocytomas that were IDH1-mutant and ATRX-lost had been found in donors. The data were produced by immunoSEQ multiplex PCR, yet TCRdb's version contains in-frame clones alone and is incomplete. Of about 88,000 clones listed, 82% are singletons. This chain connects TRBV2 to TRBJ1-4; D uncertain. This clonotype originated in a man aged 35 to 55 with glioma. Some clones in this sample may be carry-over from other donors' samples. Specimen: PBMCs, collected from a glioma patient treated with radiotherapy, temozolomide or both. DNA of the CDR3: TGTGCCAGCAGGGTTGTTGTAGAAAAACTGTTTTTT. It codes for CASRVVVEKLFF.